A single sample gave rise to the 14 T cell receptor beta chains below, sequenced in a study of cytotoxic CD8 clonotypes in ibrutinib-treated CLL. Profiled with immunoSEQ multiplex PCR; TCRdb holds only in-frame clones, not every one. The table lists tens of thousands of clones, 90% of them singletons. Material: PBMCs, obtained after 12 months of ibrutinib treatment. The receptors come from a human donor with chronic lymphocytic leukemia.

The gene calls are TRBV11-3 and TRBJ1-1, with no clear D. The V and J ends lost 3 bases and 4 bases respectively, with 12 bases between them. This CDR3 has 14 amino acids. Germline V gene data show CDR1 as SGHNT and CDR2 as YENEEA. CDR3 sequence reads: CASSFAAGLTEAFF. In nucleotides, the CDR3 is TGTGCCAGCAGCTTTGCGGCCGGCCTCACTGAAGCTTTCTTT. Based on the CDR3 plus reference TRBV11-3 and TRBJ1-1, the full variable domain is EAGVVQSPRYKIIEKKQPVAFWCNPISGHNTLYWYLQNLGQGPELLIRYENEEAVDDSQLPKDRFSAERLKGVDSTLKIQPAELGDSAVYLCASSFAAGLTEAFFGQGTRLTVV.

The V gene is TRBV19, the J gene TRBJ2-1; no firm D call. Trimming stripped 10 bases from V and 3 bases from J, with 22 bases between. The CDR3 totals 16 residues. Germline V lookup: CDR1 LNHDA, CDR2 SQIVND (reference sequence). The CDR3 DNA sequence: TGTGCCACTAACCCTGACGGCCTGACACTCTACAATGAGCAGTTCTTC. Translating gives CATNPDGLTLYNEQFF.

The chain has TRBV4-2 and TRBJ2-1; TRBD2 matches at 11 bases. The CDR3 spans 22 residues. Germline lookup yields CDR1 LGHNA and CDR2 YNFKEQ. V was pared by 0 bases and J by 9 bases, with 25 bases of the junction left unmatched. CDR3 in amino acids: CASSQDRGVSGRAYFYGVEQFF. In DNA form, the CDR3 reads TGTGCCAGCAGCCAAGATCGAGGGGTTAGCGGGAGGGCCTATTTTTATGGCGTTGAGCAGTTCTTC.

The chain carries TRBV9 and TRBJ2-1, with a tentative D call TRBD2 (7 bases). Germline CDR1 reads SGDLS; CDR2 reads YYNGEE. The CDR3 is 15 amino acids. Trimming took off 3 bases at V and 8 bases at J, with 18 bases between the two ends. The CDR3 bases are TGTGCCAGCAGCGGCGGGGGCAGCGCGGGGGATGAGCAGTTCTTC. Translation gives CASSGGGSAGDEQFF. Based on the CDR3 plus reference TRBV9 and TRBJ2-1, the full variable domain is DSGVTQTPKHLITATGQRVTLRCSPRSGDLSVYWYQQSLDQGLQFLIQYYNGEERAKGNILERFSAQQFPDLHSELNLSSLELGDSALYFCASSGGGSAGDEQFFGPGTRLTVL.

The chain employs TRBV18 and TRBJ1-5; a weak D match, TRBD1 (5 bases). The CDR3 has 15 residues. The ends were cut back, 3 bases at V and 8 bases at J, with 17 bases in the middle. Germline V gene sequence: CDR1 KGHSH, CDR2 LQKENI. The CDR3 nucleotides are TGTGCCAGCTCACCCACCAGGGTCCACCTTGAGCCCCAGCATTTT. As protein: CASSPTRVHLEPQHF.

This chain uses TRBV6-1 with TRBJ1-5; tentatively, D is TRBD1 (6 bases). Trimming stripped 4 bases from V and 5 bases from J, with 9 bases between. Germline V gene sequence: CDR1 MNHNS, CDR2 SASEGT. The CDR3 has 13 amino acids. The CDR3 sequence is CASSGGGHQPQHF. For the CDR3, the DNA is TGTGCCAGCAGTGGAGGGGGGCATCAGCCCCAGCATTTT.

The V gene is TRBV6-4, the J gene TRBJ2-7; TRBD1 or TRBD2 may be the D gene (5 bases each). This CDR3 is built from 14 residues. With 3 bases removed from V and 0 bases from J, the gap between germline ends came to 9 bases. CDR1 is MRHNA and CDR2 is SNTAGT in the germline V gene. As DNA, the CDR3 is TGTGCCAGCAGTGAGAGTGGGGGCTCCTACGAGCAGTACTTC. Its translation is CASSESGGSYEQYF.

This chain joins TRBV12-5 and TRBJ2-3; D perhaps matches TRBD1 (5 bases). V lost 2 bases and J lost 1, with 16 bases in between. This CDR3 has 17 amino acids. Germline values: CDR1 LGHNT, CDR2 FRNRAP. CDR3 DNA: TGTGCTAGTGGTTTGCCTCCAGGGCTAGGGGGCACAGATACGCAGTATTTT. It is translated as CASGLPPGLGGTDTQYF.

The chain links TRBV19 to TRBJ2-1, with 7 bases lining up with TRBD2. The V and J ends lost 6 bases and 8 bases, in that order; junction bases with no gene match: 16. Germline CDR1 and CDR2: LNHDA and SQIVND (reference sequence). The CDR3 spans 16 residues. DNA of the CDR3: TGTGCCAGTAGAGGTATCGGATGGGCGGGAGACGATGAGCAGTTCTTC. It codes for CASRGIGWAGDDEQFF.

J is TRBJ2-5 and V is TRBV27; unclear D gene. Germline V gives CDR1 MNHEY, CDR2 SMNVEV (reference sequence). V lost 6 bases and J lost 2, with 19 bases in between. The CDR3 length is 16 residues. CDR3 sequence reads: CASSSQVAPSQETQYF. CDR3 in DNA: TGTGCCAGCAGCTCCCAGGTGGCGCCGAGTCAAGAGACCCAGTACTTC.

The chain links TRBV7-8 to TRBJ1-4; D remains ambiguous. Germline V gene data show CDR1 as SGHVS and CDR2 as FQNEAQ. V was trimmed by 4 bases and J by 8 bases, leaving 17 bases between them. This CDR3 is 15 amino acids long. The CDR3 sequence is CASSSVGSVGEKLFF. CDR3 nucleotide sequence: TGTGCCAGCAGCTCCGTAGGGTCGGTCGGGGAAAAACTGTTTTTT. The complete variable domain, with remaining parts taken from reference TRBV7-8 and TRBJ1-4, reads GAGVSQSPRYKVAKRGQDVALRCDPISGHVSLFWYQQALGQGPEFLTYFQNEAQLDKSGLPSDRFFAERPEGSVSTLKIQRTQQEDSAVYLCASSSVGSVGEKLFFGSGTQLSVL.

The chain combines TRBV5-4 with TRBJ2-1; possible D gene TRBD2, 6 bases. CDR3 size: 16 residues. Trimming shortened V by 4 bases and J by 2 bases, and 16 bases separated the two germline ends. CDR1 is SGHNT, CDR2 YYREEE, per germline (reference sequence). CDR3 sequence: CASSPRRDPTYNEQFF. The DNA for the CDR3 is TGTGCCAGCAGCCCGAGGCGGGATCCCACCTACAATGAGCAGTTCTTC.

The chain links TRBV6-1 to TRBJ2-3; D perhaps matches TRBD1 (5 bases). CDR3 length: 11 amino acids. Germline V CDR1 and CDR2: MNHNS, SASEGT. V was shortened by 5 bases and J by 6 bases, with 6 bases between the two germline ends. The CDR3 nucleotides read TGTGCCAGCAGTTACAGGGATACGCAGTATTTT. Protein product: CASSYRDTQYF.

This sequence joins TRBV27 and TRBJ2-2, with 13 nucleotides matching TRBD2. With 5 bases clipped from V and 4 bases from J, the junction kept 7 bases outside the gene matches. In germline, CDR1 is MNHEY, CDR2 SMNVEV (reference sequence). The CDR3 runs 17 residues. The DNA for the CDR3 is TGTGCCAGCAGTGCCGGACTAGCGGGAGCCCTCACCGGGGAGCTGTTTTTT. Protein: CASSAGLAGALTGELFF.